This T cell receptor (beta chain) was observed in a study of response to subunit inactivated influenza vaccine (dated by TCRdb to between 2017 and 2018). At the level of the whole study: The study used deep quantitative T cell receptor repertoire profiling to track responses to a trivalent subunit inactivated influenza vaccine. Results and caveats for the whole study, not just this receptor: According to the authors, only a limited number of new T cells may be recruited by each seasonal influenza vaccination.

Library generation was performed with RT-PCR. Instrument on record: Illumina HiSeq 2500. TCRdb itself trimmed the public reads at Q25 with fastp, ran MiXCR and retained productive beta chains. Rows are unified per CDR3 protein, each entry keeping the most common DNA and genes. The sample has more than 600,000 distinct CDR3 sequences on record, less than 20% of them singletons. About a tenth of the sample rests with the top ten. As to this clonotype: Which antigen it targets is not known. Base quality data are lacking; no much larger clone is found one base away.

V lost 4 bases and J lost 2 bases, and the count of bases not matched to a germline gene is 6. The germline V gene encodes CDR1 MGHRA and CDR2 YSYEKL. Counted from cysteine to phenylalanine, this CDR3 has 15 amino acids. Of the read, only the CDR3 DNA is kept; its 45 bases are in frame from base 1. The input for sequencing was PBMCs from blood, taken 5 days after vaccination. The chain employs TRBV4-1 and TRBJ2-3, and 7 junction bases match TRBD1. This sequence originates from a man in his fifties who received an inactivated influenza vaccine. Donor details come from another sample of the same person, matched by shared clones. The CDR3 is CASSRIQGNTDTQYF. The nucleotides are TGCGCCAGCAGCCGGATACAGGGGAACACAGATACGCAGTATTTT.